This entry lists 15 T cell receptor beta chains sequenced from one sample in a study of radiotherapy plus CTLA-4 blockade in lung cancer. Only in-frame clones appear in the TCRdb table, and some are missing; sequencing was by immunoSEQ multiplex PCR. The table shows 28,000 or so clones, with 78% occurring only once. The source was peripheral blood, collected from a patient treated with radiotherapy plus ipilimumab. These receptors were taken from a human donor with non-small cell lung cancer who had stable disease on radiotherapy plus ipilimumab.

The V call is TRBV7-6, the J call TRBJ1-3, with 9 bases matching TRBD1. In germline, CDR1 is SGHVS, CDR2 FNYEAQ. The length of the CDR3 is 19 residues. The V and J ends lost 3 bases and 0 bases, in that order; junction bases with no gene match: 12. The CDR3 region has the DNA TGTGCCAGCAGCTTGACCGGGACAGGGTTAGACTACTCTGGAAACACCATATATTTT. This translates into CASSLTGTGLDYSGNTIYF.

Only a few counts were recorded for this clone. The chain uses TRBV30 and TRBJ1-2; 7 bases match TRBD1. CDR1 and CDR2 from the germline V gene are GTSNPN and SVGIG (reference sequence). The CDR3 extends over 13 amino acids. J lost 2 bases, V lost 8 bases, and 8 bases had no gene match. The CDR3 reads CALYLQGNYGYTF. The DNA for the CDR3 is TGTGCCCTATACCTACAGGGGAACTATGGCTACACCTTC.

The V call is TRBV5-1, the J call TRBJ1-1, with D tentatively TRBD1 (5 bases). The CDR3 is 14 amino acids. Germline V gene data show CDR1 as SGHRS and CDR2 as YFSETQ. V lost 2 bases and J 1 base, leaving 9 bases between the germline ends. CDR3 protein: CASSLKGPNTEAFF. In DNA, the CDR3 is TGCGCCAGCAGCTTAAAGGGGCCGAACACTGAAGCTTTCTTT.

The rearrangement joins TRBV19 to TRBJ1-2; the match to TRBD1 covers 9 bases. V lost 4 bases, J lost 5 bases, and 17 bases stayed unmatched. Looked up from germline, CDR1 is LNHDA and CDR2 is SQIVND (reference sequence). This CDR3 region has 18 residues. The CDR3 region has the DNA TGTGCCAGTAGTACAGGAAGAGGCACAGGGGGCATAGAGTATGGCTACACCTTC. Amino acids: CASSTGRGTGGIEYGYTF. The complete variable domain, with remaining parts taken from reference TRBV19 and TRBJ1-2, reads DGGITQSPKYLFRKEGQNVTLSCEQNLNHDAMYWYRQDPGQGLRLIYYSQIVNDFQKGDIAEGYSVSREKKESFPLTVTSAQKNPTAFYLCASSTGRGTGGIEYGYTFGSGTRLTVV.

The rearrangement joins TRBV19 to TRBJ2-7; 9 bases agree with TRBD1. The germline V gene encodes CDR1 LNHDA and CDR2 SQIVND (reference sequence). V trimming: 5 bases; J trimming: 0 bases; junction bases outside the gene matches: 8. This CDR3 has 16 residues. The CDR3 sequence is CASSPTPGQGSYEQYV. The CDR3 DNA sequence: TGTGCCAGTAGTCCAACACCGGGACAGGGCTCCTACGAGCAGTACGTC.

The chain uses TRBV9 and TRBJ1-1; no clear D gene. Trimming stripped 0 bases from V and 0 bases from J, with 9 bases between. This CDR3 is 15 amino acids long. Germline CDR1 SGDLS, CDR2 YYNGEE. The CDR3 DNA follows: TGTGCCAGCAGCGTAGTTCCAGCAATGAACACTGAAGCTTTCTTT. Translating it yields CASSVVPAMNTEAFF.

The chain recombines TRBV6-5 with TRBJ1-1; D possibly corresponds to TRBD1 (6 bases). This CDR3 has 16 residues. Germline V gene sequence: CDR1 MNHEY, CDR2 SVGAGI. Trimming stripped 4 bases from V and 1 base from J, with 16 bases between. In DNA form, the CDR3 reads TGTGCCAGCAGTTGGGAAACAGGGTTTCCGAACACTGAAGCTTTCTTT. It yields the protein CASSWETGFPNTEAFF.

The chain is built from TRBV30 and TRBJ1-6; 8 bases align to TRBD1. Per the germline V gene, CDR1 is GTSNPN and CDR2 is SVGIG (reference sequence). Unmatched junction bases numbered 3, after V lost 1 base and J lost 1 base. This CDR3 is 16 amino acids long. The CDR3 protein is CAWSGGQGSYNSPLHF. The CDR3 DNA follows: TGTGCCTGGAGTGGAGGACAGGGATCCTATAATTCACCCCTCCACTTT.

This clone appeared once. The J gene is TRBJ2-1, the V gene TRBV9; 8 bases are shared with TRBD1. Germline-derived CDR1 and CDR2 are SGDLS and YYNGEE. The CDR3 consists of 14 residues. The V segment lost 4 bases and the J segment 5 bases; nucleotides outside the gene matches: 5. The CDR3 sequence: CASSPRQGNNEQFF. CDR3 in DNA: TGTGCCAGCAGCCCCCGACAGGGGAACAATGAGCAGTTCTTC.

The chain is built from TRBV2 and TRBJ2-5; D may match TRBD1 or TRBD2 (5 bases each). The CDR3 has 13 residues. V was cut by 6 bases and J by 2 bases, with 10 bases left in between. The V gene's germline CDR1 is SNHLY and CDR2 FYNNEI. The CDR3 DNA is TGTGCCAGCAGCGGGACCTCACAAGAGACCCAGTACTTC. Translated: CASSGTSQETQYF.

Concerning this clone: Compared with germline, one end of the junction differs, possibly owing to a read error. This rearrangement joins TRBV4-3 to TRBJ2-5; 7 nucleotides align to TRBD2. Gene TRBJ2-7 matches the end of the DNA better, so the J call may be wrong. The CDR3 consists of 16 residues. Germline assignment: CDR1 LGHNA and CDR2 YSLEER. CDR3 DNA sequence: TGCGCAAGCAGCCAAGCGGGACGGATCCAAGGGGACGAGCAGTACTTC. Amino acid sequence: CASSQAGRIQGDEQYF.

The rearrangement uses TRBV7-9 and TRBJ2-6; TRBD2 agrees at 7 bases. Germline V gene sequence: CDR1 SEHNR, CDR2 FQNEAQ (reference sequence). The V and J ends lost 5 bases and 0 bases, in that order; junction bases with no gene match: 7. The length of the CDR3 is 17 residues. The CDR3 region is CASSPRGRGSGANVLTF. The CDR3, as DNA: TGTGCCAGCAGCCCCCGGGGGAGGGGCTCTGGGGCCAACGTCCTGACTTTC.

CDR3 amino acids: CASSVSDTGELFF. CDR3 DNA sequence: TGTGCCAGCAGCGTAAGTGACACCGGGGAGCTGTTTTTT. The chain joins TRBV9 to TRBJ2-2; unclear D gene. V was cut by 1 base and J by 3 bases, with 4 bases left in between. In germline, CDR1 is SGDLS, CDR2 YYNGEE. CDR3 length: 13 amino acids.

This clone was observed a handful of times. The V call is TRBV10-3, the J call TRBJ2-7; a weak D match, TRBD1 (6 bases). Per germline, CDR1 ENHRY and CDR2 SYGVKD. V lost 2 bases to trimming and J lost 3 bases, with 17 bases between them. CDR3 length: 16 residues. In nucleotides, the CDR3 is TGTGCCATCAGTGAGCCTACCGGGACACTAGGCTACGAGCAGTACTTC. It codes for CAISEPTGTLGYEQYF.

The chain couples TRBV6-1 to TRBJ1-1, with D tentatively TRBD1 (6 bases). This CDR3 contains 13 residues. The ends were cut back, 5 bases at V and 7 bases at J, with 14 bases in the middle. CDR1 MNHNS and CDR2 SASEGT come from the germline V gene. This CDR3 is CASSRGDLYEAFF. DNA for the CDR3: TGTGCCAGCAGTAGGGGGGACCTGTATGAAGCTTTCTTT.